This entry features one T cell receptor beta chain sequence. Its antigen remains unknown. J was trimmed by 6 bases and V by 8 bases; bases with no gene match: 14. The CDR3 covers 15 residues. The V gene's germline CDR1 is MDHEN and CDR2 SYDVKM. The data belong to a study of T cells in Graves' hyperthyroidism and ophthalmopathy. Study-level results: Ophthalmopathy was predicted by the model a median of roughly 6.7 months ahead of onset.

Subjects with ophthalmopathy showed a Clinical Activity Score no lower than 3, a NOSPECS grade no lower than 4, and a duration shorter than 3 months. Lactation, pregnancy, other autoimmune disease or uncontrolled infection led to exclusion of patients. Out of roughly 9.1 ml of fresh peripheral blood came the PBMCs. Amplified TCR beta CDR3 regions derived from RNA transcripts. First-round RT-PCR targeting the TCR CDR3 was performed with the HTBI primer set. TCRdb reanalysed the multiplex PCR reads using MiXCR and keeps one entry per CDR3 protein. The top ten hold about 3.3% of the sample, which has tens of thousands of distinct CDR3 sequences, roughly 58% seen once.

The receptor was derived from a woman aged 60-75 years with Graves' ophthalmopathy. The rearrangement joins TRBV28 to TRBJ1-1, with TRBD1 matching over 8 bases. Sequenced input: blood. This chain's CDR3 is CASSSLGQGAPEAFF. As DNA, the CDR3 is TGTGCCAGCTCTTCCTTGGGCCAGGGGGCGCCTGAAGCTTTCTTT.